The clone carrying this T cell receptor (beta chain) was detected ten times or more. This record belongs to a study of T-cell reconstitution after alpha-beta-depleted transplantation in children. Unique molecular identifiers were incorporated when the TCRbeta library was constructed. TCRdb re-derived calls from the PCR reads in MiXCR, one entry per CDR3 protein. The table records some 75,000 distinct CDR3 sequences, 6% to 8.5% of them present only once. The origin of this receptor is a human donor who donated a stem cell graft to a child with acute lymphoblastic leukemia. The material sequenced was PBMCs from the stem cell graft donor, taken from the stem cell graft.

The CDR3 DNA reads as TGTGCCACCAGCAGAGATGGCGGGGGCGCGTATACTGAAGCTTTCTTT. It specifies CATSRDGGGAYTEAFF. This rearrangement joins TRBV15 to TRBJ1-1, with a tentative D call TRBD1 (6 bases). Germline V gives CDR1 LNHNV, CDR2 YYDKDF (reference sequence). The V end lost 0 bases, the J end lost 5 bases, and 16 bases lay between the germline ends. The CDR3 consists of 16 residues.